The clone carrying this T cell receptor beta chain was seen a single time. Its antigen is as yet unknown. A sort by CD45RO/CCR7/CD25/CD127/CD95/CD27 yielded CD4+ naive, central memory, regulatory and stem cell-like memory cells. The sample comes from a study of beta chain features in type 1 diabetes. Overall study findings and caveats: PCR, the amplification step, might favor shorter templates, equally in patients and controls.

CDR1 is SGHTA and CDR2 is FQGNSA in the germline V gene. Trimming removed 6 bases from V and 5 bases from J, with 11 bases in between. The CDR3 spans 12 residues. Reverse transcription of all isolated RNA meant that expressed TCRB transcripts were sequenced. Sequencing used immunoSEQ multiplex PCR; TCRdb keeps in-frame clones, though not all of them. The data show about 140,000 clones, about 7.1% seen once. The chain employs TRBV7-2 and TRBJ2-7, with D possibly TRBD2 on 5 matching bases. Sequencing was performed on central memory CD4+ T cells from blood. This receptor was obtained from a young woman in good health. CDR3 coding DNA: TGTGCCAGCAGTCGCGCCGGGGACGAGCAGTACTTC. Amino acid sequence: CASSRAGDEQYF.